This T cell receptor beta chain was sequenced in a study of control samples from healthy donors and cancer patients. This clone was found once. Germline V gene data show CDR1 as LGHDT and CDR2 as YNNKEL (reference sequence). The CDR3 has 12 residues. Trimming removed 8 bases from V and 7 bases from J, with 12 bases in between. The data were produced by immunoSEQ multiplex PCR, yet TCRdb's version contains in-frame clones alone and is incomplete. Of 95,000 to 130,000 clones in the sample, around 89% are singletons; the top ten hold 2% to 3%. The specimen sequenced was blood. This sequence joins TRBV3-1 (or the pseudogene TRBV3-2) and TRBJ2-4; the D is unclear. This sequence was found in a woman in her 70s in good health. The CDR3 nucleotides are TGTGCCAGCGGGCAGGCGGATAACATTCAGTACTTC. Residues: CASGQADNIQYF.